Below are 12 T cell receptor beta chains sequenced from a single sample in a study of blood T cell repertoires in COVID-19. TCRdb keeps only in-frame clones here, not all; method: immunoSEQ multiplex PCR. Counted here are roughly 340,000 clones, about 88% occurring once; the ten biggest clones make up 6% to 8%. Sequenced material: peripheral blood. The receptor set was obtained from a woman in her 70s with COVID-19, enrolled during active disease.

The rearrangement links TRBV10-3 to TRBJ2-3; the match to TRBD2 covers 7 bases. The germline V gene has CDR1 ENHRY and CDR2 SYGVKD. The CDR3 extends over 14 amino acids. In DNA form, the CDR3 reads TGTGCAGCGGCAGGGCGGGGGAGCACAGATACGCAGTATTTT. Translated: CAAAGRGSTDTQYF.

This clone was found once. The chain joins TRBV7-8 to TRBJ2-5, with 8 bases identical to TRBD1. V lost 6 bases, J lost 4 bases, and 4 bases stayed unmatched. The germline CDR1 and CDR2 sequences are SGHVS and FQNEAQ. This CDR3 has 13 residues. CDR3 loop: CASSRDRLETQYF. CDR3 DNA: TGTGCCAGCAGTCGGGACAGGTTAGAGACCCAGTACTTC.

The chain couples TRBV29-1 to TRBJ1-1; TRBD1 might be the D (6 bases). The CDR3 loop spans 10 amino acids. The germline CDR1 and CDR2 sequences are SQVTM and ANQGSEA. Between the trimmed V and J ends, which lost 6 bases and 8 bases, there was a span of 10 bases. CDR3 loop: CSVAGAEAFF. The CDR3 nucleotides are TGCAGCGTGGCAGGGGCCGAAGCTTTCTTT.

The chain combines TRBV6-5 with TRBJ2-5, with TRBD1 identical over 8 bases. This CDR3 has 14 residues. Germline V gene lookup returns CDR1 MNHEY and CDR2 SVGAGI. V shed 3 bases and J 5 bases; nucleotides not matched to a gene: 5. The CDR3 DNA is TGTGCCAGCAGTTATGGGACAGGCGGGGAGACCCAGTACTTC. Translation gives CASSYGTGGETQYF.

The chain carries TRBV19 and TRBJ2-5; 7 bases map to TRBD1. Germline trimming cut 7 bases from V and 4 bases from J; bases unmatched to any gene: 15. From germline, CDR1 is LNHDA and CDR2 SQIVND (reference sequence). The CDR3 runs 16 residues. This chain's CDR3 is CASTLTGQTPRETQYF. CDR3 coding DNA: TGTGCCAGTACCCTTACGGGACAGACCCCCCGAGAGACCCAGTACTTC.

V and J are TRBV10-3 and TRBJ1-2; 11 bases agree with TRBD1. CDR3 length equals 14 residues. Germline CDR1 is ENHRY and CDR2 is SYGVKD. Trimming at V came to 6 bases and at J to 8 bases, leaving 8 bases not matched to a gene. CDR3 region: CAIRSGQGAGGYTF. The CDR3 region has the DNA TGTGCCATCAGGTCCGGACAGGGGGCGGGAGGCTACACCTTC.

J is TRBJ1-1 and V is TRBV6-5; D may be TRBD1 (5 bases). Germline V gene data show CDR1 as MNHEY and CDR2 as SVGAGI. V was trimmed by 11 bases and J by 3 bases, leaving 16 bases between them. The CDR3 is 13 residues long. The CDR3 loop is CAGTEGRDTEAFF. The CDR3, as DNA: TGTGCCGGGACGGAAGGGAGGGACACTGAAGCTTTCTTT.

The chain is built from TRBV6-1 and TRBJ1-5, with 7 bases matching TRBD1. There are 17 residues in the CDR3. The germline V gene encodes CDR1 MNHNS and CDR2 SASEGT. J lost 5 bases, V lost 3 bases, and 13 bases had no gene match. The CDR3 reads CASSDRSGGEVDQPQHF. DNA of the CDR3: TGTGCCAGCAGTGACCGTTCAGGGGGTGAGGTGGATCAGCCCCAGCATTTT.

This sequence joins TRBV7-2 and TRBJ1-5; weak D call: TRBD1 (5 bases). The CDR3 is 14 amino acids. CDR1 is SGHTA and CDR2 is FQGNSA in the germline V gene. Trimming shortened V by 5 bases and J by 6 bases, and 14 bases separated the two germline ends. The CDR3 spells CASSQAGGSQPQHF. CDR3 coding DNA: TGTGCCAGCAGCCAGGCGGGGGGAAGTCAGCCCCAGCATTTT. Full variable domain (rest looked up from reference TRBV7-2 and TRBJ1-5): GAGVSQSPSNKVTEKGKDVELRCDPISGHTALYWYRQSLGQGLEFLIYFQGNSAPDKSGLPSDRFSAERTGGSVSTLTIQRTQQEDSAVYLCASSQAGGSQPQHFGDGTRLSIL.

The table lists this clone with a few counts. The chain carries TRBV28 and TRBJ1-5; D uncertain. Trimming cost V 6 bases and J 4 bases, with 10 bases left between them. The CDR3 sequence is 13 residues long. The V gene's germline CDR1 is MDHEN and CDR2 SYDVKM. The DNA for the CDR3 is TGTGCCAGCAGCCGACTGGAGAATCAGCCCCAGCATTTT. Protein product: CASSRLENQPQHF.

This sequence joins TRBV30 and TRBJ1-1; D perhaps matches TRBD1 (5 bases). V dropped 2 bases and J dropped 11 bases, with 21 bases sitting between them. Germline V gene lookup returns CDR1 GTSNPN and CDR2 SVGIG (reference sequence). The CDR3 is 14 residues long. The DNA for the CDR3 is TGTGCCTGGAGTACCTCGGGACTCCTCCTGAATGCTTTCTTT. Protein product: CAWSTSGLLLNAFF.

At least ten counts were recorded for this clone. Here the CDR3 DNA reads TGTGCCAGCAGCTTTGATTCTGGGCCCGAGTACTTC. This encodes CASSFDSGPEYF. This chain connects TRBV11-2 to TRBJ2-7; D is undetermined. Germline-derived CDR1 and CDR2 are SGHAT and FQNNGV. V was trimmed by 3 bases and J by 11 bases, leaving 14 bases between them. This CDR3 comprises 12 residues.